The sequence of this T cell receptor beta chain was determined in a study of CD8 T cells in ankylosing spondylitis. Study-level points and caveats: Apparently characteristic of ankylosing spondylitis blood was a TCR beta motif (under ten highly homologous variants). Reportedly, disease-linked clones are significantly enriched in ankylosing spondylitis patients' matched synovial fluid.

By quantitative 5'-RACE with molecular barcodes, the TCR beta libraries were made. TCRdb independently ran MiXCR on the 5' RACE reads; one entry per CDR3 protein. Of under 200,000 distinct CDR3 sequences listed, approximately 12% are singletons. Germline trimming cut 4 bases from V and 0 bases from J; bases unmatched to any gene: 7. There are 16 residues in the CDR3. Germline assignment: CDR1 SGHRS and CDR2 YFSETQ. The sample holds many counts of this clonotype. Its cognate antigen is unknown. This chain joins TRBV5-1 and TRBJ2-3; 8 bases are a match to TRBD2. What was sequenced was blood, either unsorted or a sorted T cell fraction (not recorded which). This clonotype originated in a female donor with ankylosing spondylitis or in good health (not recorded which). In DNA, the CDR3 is TGCGCCAGCAGCAGCGGACTAGCAGCTAGCACAGATACGCAGTATTTT. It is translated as CASSSGLAASTDTQYF.